The 19 T cell receptor beta chains below come from one sample, sequenced in a study of cytomegalovirus exposure and HLA in healthy donors. This table comes from immunoSEQ multiplex PCR, and its TCRdb copy is limited to in-frame clones, with some not included. The sample yields 150,000 to 200,000 clones, approximately 96% seen once. Sequenced material: PBMCs. These receptors were taken from a woman younger than 30 in good health and CMV-seronegative.

This chain uses TRBV2 with TRBJ2-3; D not resolved. V was shortened by 7 bases and J by 3 bases, with 5 bases between the two germline ends. The germline gives CDR1 SNHLY, CDR2 FYNNEI. CDR3 length: 11 residues. The CDR3 here is CASTVTDTQYF. The CDR3, as DNA: TGTGCCAGCACCGTGACAGATACGCAGTATTTT.

This clone turned up a few times. V usage is TRBV29-1 and J usage is TRBJ1-1, with D unresolved. Trimming shortened V by 3 bases and J by 1 base, and 9 bases separated the two germline ends. The CDR3 consists of 13 residues. Germline CDR1 SQVTM, CDR2 ANQGSEA. The CDR3 sequence: CSVDVTGNTEAFF. The CDR3 DNA reads TGCAGCGTTGACGTGACGGGGAACACTGAAGCTTTCTTT.

This sequence joins TRBV7-2 and TRBJ2-7, with D maybe TRBD2 (6 bases). Germline-derived CDR1 and CDR2 are SGHTA and FQGNSA. The CDR3 is made up of 15 amino acids. V dropped 2 bases and J dropped 3 bases, with 14 bases sitting between them. This CDR3 is CASSLSSGDHYEQYF. CDR3 nucleotides: TGTGCCAGCAGCTTATCGTCGGGGGACCACTACGAGCAGTACTTC.

The rearrangement links TRBV5-1 to TRBJ2-7, with 7 nucleotides matching TRBD1. After removal of 4 bases from V and 6 bases from J, the junction contained 4 bases not matched to a gene. From germline, CDR1 is SGHRS and CDR2 YFSETQ. The length of the CDR3 is 12 residues. CDR3 residues: CASSPQGVEQYF. The CDR3 DNA reads TGCGCCAGCAGCCCCCAGGGGGTCGAGCAGTACTTC.

The chain links TRBV6-5 to TRBJ2-2, with a possible D match to TRBD2 (6 bases). V lost 6 bases to trimming and J lost 1 base, with 9 bases between them. CDR3 length equals 14 residues. Per germline, CDR1 MNHEY and CDR2 SVGAGI. CDR3 nucleotides: TGTGCCAGCAGGAGTAGCGGGAACACCGGGGAGCTGTTTTTT. Translation gives CASRSSGNTGELFF.

This sequence joins TRBV7-8 and TRBJ1-5; D remains ambiguous. With 0 bases removed from V and 2 bases from J, the gap between germline ends came to 8 bases. CDR3 length equals 15 residues. The germline V gene has CDR1 SGHVS and CDR2 FQNEAQ. DNA of the CDR3: TGTGCCAGCAGCTTAGCCTCGGGTGGCAATCAGCCCCAGCATTTT. Translated, it gives CASSLASGGNQPQHF.

The chain carries TRBV6-1 and TRBJ1-5; 7 positions agree with TRBD1. V trimming: 6 bases; J trimming: 3 bases; junction bases outside the gene matches: 5. This CDR3 is built from 14 residues. Germline V lookup: CDR1 MNHNS, CDR2 SASEGT. The CDR3 sequence: CASSGTVVNQPQHF. The CDR3 DNA sequence: TGTGCCAGCAGCGGGACAGTCGTCAATCAGCCCCAGCATTTT.

The chain joins TRBV19 to TRBJ2-7; D not certain. The germline gives CDR1 LNHDA, CDR2 SQIVND (reference sequence). Trimming removed 4 bases from V and 0 bases from J, with 4 bases in between. The length of the CDR3 is 12 residues. This chain's CDR3 is CASSTPSYEQYF. Written as DNA, the CDR3 is TGTGCCAGTAGTACTCCCTCCTACGAGCAGTACTTC.

The chain combines TRBV9 with TRBJ2-3, with TRBD1 as a possible D gene (5 bases). The CDR3 totals 14 residues. From germline, CDR1 is SGDLS and CDR2 YYNGEE. The V end was cut by 3 bases, the J end by 2 bases, with 10 bases between. The CDR3 coding sequence is TGTGCCAGCAGCGCACAGGATCCCACAGATACGCAGTATTTT. Residues: CASSAQDPTDTQYF.

The chain is built from TRBV12-5 and TRBJ2-2; 10 positions agree with TRBD1. The V segment lost 3 bases and the J segment 3 bases; nucleotides outside the gene matches: 10. The germline CDR1 and CDR2 sequences are LGHNT and FRNRAP. The CDR3 contains 18 residues. The CDR3 region has the DNA TGTGCTAGTGGTTTTATCGTTTCCGGGACAGGGGACACCGGGGAGCTGTTTTTT. It codes for CASGFIVSGTGDTGELFF.

The chain combines TRBV9 with TRBJ1-2; D uncertain. The germline CDR1 and CDR2 sequences are SGDLS and YYNGEE. With 0 bases removed from V and 5 bases from J, the gap between germline ends came to 11 bases. The length of the CDR3 is 14 residues. The CDR3 sequence is CASSVAREAYGYTF. CDR3 bases: TGTGCCAGCAGCGTAGCGCGAGAGGCTTATGGCTACACCTTC.

The CDR3 DNA sequence: TGTGCCAGTAGTGTCTCCGACATCAGCAATCAGCCCCAGCATTTT. Protein: CASSVSDISNQPQHF. V and J are TRBV19 and TRBJ1-5; D not resolved. CDR1 and CDR2 (germline): LNHDA, SQIVND (reference sequence). The CDR3 contains 15 residues. Trimming left V 5 bases short and J 1 base short, with 12 bases between.

The chain recombines TRBV5-1 with TRBJ2-5; D possibly corresponds to TRBD1 (5 bases). The CDR3 is 14 residues long. V was cut by 0 bases and J by 3 bases, with 9 bases left in between. Germline CDR1 is SGHRS and CDR2 is YFSETQ. The CDR3 bases are TGCGCCAGCAGCTTGGCCCCAGGGAAAGAGACCCAGTACTTC. Translated, it gives CASSLAPGKETQYF.

V is TRBV5-1 and J is TRBJ1-1; 9 bases match TRBD1. The CDR3 contains 16 residues. The junction had 8 bases not matched to a gene; V was cut back by 1 base and J by 4 bases. Germline V gives CDR1 SGHRS, CDR2 YFSETQ. CDR3 nucleotides: TGCGCCAGCAGCTTGTCTACCGGGACAGGGAGCACTGAAGCTTTCTTT. Protein sequence: CASSLSTGTGSTEAFF.

The chain is built from TRBV7-9 and TRBJ2-2, with D unclear. V was cut by 2 bases and J by 4 bases, with 8 bases left in between. CDR1 and CDR2 (germline): SEHNR, FQNEAQ (reference sequence). The CDR3 covers 14 residues. This CDR3 reads CASSLLTSTGELFF. CDR3 coding DNA: TGTGCCAGCAGCTTACTGACATCCACCGGGGAGCTGTTTTTT.

The chain uses TRBV28 and TRBJ2-7, with D tentatively TRBD2 (5 bases). CDR3 length equals 14 residues. The germline CDR1 and CDR2 sequences are MDHEN and SYDVKM. V lost 7 bases and J 3 bases, leaving 16 bases between the germline ends. CDR3 sequence: CASMNRDLVYEQYF. The CDR3 region has the DNA TGTGCCAGCATGAACCGGGATTTGGTCTACGAGCAGTACTTC.

V is TRBV10-3 and J is TRBJ1-6, with TRBD1 matching 8 bases. Germline trimming cut 6 bases from V and 0 bases from J; bases unmatched to any gene: 13. The germline CDR1 and CDR2 sequences are ENHRY and SYGVKD. The CDR3 has 19 residues. The CDR3 DNA sequence: TGTGCCATCAGCCCGGGACAGGCCATTACTAGCTCCTATAATTCACCCCTCCACTTT. Amino acid sequence: CAISPGQAITSSYNSPLHF.

The CDR3 sequence: CASSEDRVGEQYF. The CDR3 nucleotides are TGTGCCAGCAGCGAGGACAGGGTGGGCGAGCAGTACTTC. The chain employs TRBV7-3 and TRBJ2-7; 8 nucleotides align to TRBD1. The length of the CDR3 is 13 residues. Germline assignment: CDR1 SGHTA and CDR2 FQGTGA. Trimming cost V 5 bases and J 6 bases; bases outside gene matches: 6.

In the case of this clone: At one end, the junction sequence differs from germline, possibly due to a read error. The V gene is TRBV7-7, the J gene TRBJ1-1, with D possibly being TRBD1 (5 bases). The germline V gene has CDR1 SSHAT and CDR2 FNYEAQ (reference sequence). The length of the CDR3 is 13 residues. CDR3 in DNA: TGTGCTAGCAGCTTAGGGGAGGGGACTGAAGCTTTCTTT. Amino acids: CASSLGEGTEAFF.